Sequencing of this TCR beta chain was carried out in a study of blood T cell repertoires in COVID-19. Across the study: The origin of the acute and convalescent COVID-19 samples was the United States, Italy and Spain.

Sequenced by immunoSEQ multiplex PCR; TCRdb stores in-frame clones only, minus some. The data contain 150,000 or so clones, 80% to 90% of them seen just once; the ten biggest clones take up under 6%. During active infection, Seattle patients enrolled and were then monitored through disease. This clone was seen a single time. Per germline, CDR1 MGHRA and CDR2 YSYEKL. Unmatched junction bases numbered 11, after V lost 4 bases and J lost 5 bases. The CDR3 runs to 17 residues. Sequenced sample: peripheral blood. The chain recombines TRBV4-1 with TRBJ2-7, with 13 bases matching TRBD2. This TCR derives from a woman aged 45 to 65 with COVID-19, enrolled during active disease. The CDR3 region is CASSLGTSGAPMDEQYF. Here the CDR3 DNA reads TGCGCCAGCAGCCTAGGGACTAGCGGGGCCCCCATGGACGAGCAGTACTTC.